This is a list of T cell receptor beta chains from one sample in a study of identical twins. TCRdb re-derived calls from the 5' RACE reads in MiXCR, one entry per CDR3 protein. In the table there are about 690,000 distinct CDR3 sequences, over 5% of which are singletons. Sequencing was carried out using naive T cells sorted from blood. The receptor source for this set is a man younger than 30 in good health. Each CDR3 is given without its conserved first and last residue. Some rows have no size entry. The others give once, few or many, or a class for an expanded clone.

j_gene: TRBJ2-1; v_gene: TRBV3-1; abundance: few; CDR3aa: ASSLSGRFINEQF
j_gene: TRBJ2-5; v_gene: TRBV5-1; abundance: few; CDR3aa: ASSPVGLGETQY
j_gene: TRBJ2-3; v_gene: TRBV5-6; abundance: .; CDR3aa: ASSLIQGGGPDTQY
j_gene: TRBJ2-5; v_gene: TRBV12-3/TRBV12-4; abundance: many; CDR3aa: ASREPTQETQY
j_gene: TRBJ2-4; v_gene: TRBV20-1; abundance: many; CDR3aa: SARDRLAEDIQY
j_gene: TRBJ2-1; v_gene: TRBV6-6; abundance: many; CDR3aa: ASSSANEQF
j_gene: TRBJ2-2; v_gene: TRBV3-1; abundance: few; CDR3aa: ASSQAQRRTGELF
j_gene: TRBJ2-4; v_gene: TRBV3-1; abundance: few; CDR3aa: ASSLGLAEKNIQY
j_gene: TRBJ2-3; v_gene: TRBV4-1; abundance: .; CDR3aa: ASKLAGGTTDTQY
j_gene: TRBJ2-7; v_gene: TRBV15; abundance: .; CDR3aa: ATSRDKRDIAYEQY
j_gene: TRBJ2-5; v_gene: TRBV20-1; abundance: .; CDR3aa: SARDGGAQETQY
j_gene: TRBJ2-1; v_gene: TRBV20-1; abundance: few; CDR3aa: SARDAGGTYNEQF
j_gene: TRBJ2-5; v_gene: TRBV11-2; abundance: .; CDR3aa: ASSLDGWETQY
j_gene: TRBJ1-4; v_gene: TRBV6-1; abundance: many; CDR3aa: ASSEAATNEKLF
j_gene: TRBJ2-5; v_gene: TRBV6-1; abundance: .; CDR3aa: ASSHTGPRAETQY
j_gene: TRBJ2-1; v_gene: TRBV20-1; abundance: .; CDR3aa: SLRGETNEQF
j_gene: TRBJ2-7; v_gene: TRBV9; abundance: many; CDR3aa: ASSASDGVYEQY
j_gene: TRBJ1-4; v_gene: TRBV7-9; abundance: .; CDR3aa: ASSFEGDGANEKLF